The 19 T cell receptor beta chains reported below all come from one sample, sequenced in a study of T cells in Graves' hyperthyroidism and ophthalmopathy. There were TCR beta CDR3 regions amplified from RNA transcripts. Using the HTBI primer set, a first-round RT-PCR was run on the TCR CDR3. TCRdb processed the multiplex PCR reads anew with MiXCR; each CDR3 protein has one entry. The data show about 640,000 distinct CDR3 sequences, around 20% seen once. Input material: blood. These receptors were collected from a man aged 25 to 40 with Graves' ophthalmopathy.

A word on this clonotype: Since a much larger clone is just one base distant, this may be a read error. The chain employs TRBV5-1 and TRBJ2-7, with 7 bases aligning to TRBD2. Looked up from germline, CDR1 is SGHRS and CDR2 is YFSETQ. V trimming: 4 bases; J trimming: 4 bases; junction bases outside the gene matches: 5. The length of the CDR3 is 13 residues. CDR3 coding DNA: TGCGCCAGCAGCCCAACAGCGGGGTACGAGCAGTACTTC. This translates into CASSPTAGYEQYF.

This sequence joins TRBV5-1 and TRBJ2-5, with D perhaps TRBD1 or TRBD2 (5 bases each). Germline V lookup: CDR1 SGHRS, CDR2 YFSETQ. V was cut by 1 base and J by 6 bases, with 13 bases left in between. The CDR3 loop spans 14 amino acids. CDR3 bases: TGCGCCAGCAGCTTGACCCGGGACGCGAAGACCCAGTACTTC. This translates into CASSLTRDAKTQYF.

The rearrangement links TRBV3-1 to TRBJ1-5; D remains ambiguous. V lost 3 bases, J lost 4 bases, and 13 bases lay in between. The CDR3 covers 15 residues. Per germline, CDR1 LGHDT and CDR2 YNNKEL (reference sequence). The CDR3 DNA sequence: TGTGCCAGCAGCCACTCCTGGGAAAAGAATCAGCCCCAGCATTTT. This codes for CASSHSWEKNQPQHF.

This clonotype was counted many times. The rearrangement uses TRBV20-1 and TRBJ1-6; 8 positions match TRBD1. This CDR3 contains 14 residues. The trim removed 3 bases at V and 9 bases at J, leaving 7 bases unmatched. Germline V gene lookup returns CDR1 DFQATT and CDR2 SNEGSKA (reference sequence). In DNA form, the CDR3 reads TGCAGTGCTAGTGCAGGACAGGGAGGTTCACCCCTCCACTTT. The encoded protein is CSASAGQGGSPLHF.

The V gene is TRBV15, the J gene TRBJ1-1; D is unclear. CDR1 LNHNV and CDR2 YYDKDF come from the germline V gene (reference sequence). There are 11 residues in the CDR3. Trimming stripped 4 bases from V and 2 bases from J, with 2 bases between. The CDR3 coding sequence is TGTGCCACCAGCAAAAACACTGAAGCTTTCTTT. It translates to CATSKNTEAFF.

This clonotype has a count of ten or more. The chain has TRBV11-1 and TRBJ1-2; the D is unclear. V dropped 6 bases and J dropped 8 bases, with 10 bases sitting between them. The V gene's germline CDR1 is SGHAT and CDR2 FQDESV (reference sequence). CDR3 length equals 11 residues. The CDR3 sequence is CASSHGEGYTF. The CDR3, as DNA: TGTGCCAGCAGTCACGGAGAGGGCTACACCTTC.

J is TRBJ1-1 and V is TRBV28, with no clear D. Per the germline V gene, CDR1 is MDHEN and CDR2 is SYDVKM. The V end was cut by 6 bases, the J end by 5 bases, with 10 bases between. The CDR3 sequence is 12 residues long. The CDR3: CASRAGQTEAFF. The CDR3 region has the DNA TGTGCCAGCAGAGCCGGTCAAACTGAAGCTTTCTTT.

This chain joins TRBV11-2 and TRBJ2-1; D gene ambiguous. This CDR3 comprises 15 residues. Between the trimmed V and J ends, which lost 2 bases and 6 bases, there was a span of 14 bases. Looked up from germline, CDR1 is SGHAT and CDR2 is FQNNGV. CDR3 sequence: CASSLMDLPLNEQFF. In nucleotides, the CDR3 is TGTGCCAGCAGCTTAATGGACCTTCCCCTCAATGAGCAGTTCTTC.

The rearrangement links TRBV7-6 to TRBJ2-1; 7 positions agree with TRBD2. The CDR3 length is 16 residues. Germline lookup yields CDR1 SGHVS and CDR2 FNYEAQ. J lost 2 bases, V lost 6 bases, and 10 bases had no gene match. CDR3 protein: CASSPIRLATYNEQFF. In nucleotides, the CDR3 is TGTGCCAGCAGTCCTATACGACTAGCCACCTACAATGAGCAGTTCTTC.

The chain links TRBV18 to TRBJ2-5, with TRBD2 matching 8 bases. Germline V lookup: CDR1 KGHSH, CDR2 LQKENI. The junction had 8 bases not matched to a gene; V was cut back by 6 bases and J by 5 bases. The CDR3 is made up of 14 amino acids. CDR3 bases: TGTGCCAGCTCGTCGCGAGCGGGAGATGAGACCCAGTACTTC. Residues: CASSSRAGDETQYF.

The chain has TRBV12-3 or TRBV12-4 and TRBJ2-1, with D uncertain. V was trimmed by 5 bases and J by 7 bases, leaving 21 bases between them. The CDR3 runs to 16 residues. In nucleotides, the CDR3 is TGTGCCAGCAGTCTGATAATAGGAGCCCGGTGGAATGAGCAGTTCTTC. Its translation is CASSLIIGARWNEQFF.

Notes on this clonotype: An end of the junction does not agree with germline; a read error may underlie this. The genes are TRBV27 and TRBJ1-1; D is unresolved. The CDR3 totals 13 residues. From germline, CDR1 is MNHEY and CDR2 SMNVEV (reference sequence). The CDR3, as DNA: TGTGCCAACACCGACTCGTGGCACACCGAAGCTTTCTTT. Translation: CANTDSWHTEAFF.

The J gene is TRBJ2-2, the V gene TRBV27; 11 positions agree with TRBD2. This CDR3 spans 16 amino acids. Germline values: CDR1 MNHEY, CDR2 SMNVEV (reference sequence). The trim removed 5 bases at V and 3 bases at J, leaving 5 bases unmatched. This chain's CDR3 is CASSIPGLADTGELFF. CDR3 DNA sequence: TGTGCCAGCAGTATACCGGGACTAGCGGACACCGGGGAGCTGTTTTTT.

This clonotype was observed a few times. The chain joins TRBV29-1 to TRBJ2-1; unclear D gene. Per the germline V gene, CDR1 is SQVTM and CDR2 is ANQGSEA. Between the trimmed V and J ends, which lost 6 bases and 1 base, there was a span of 13 bases. The CDR3 spans 14 residues. CDR3 residues: CSVESSRSYNEQFF. CDR3 nucleotide sequence: TGCAGCGTCGAGAGTAGCAGGTCCTACAATGAGCAGTTCTTC.

This clonotype occurred many times. The chain combines TRBV28 with TRBJ2-1; tentative D call: TRBD2 (5 bases). Trimming cost V 8 bases and J 6 bases, with 17 bases left between them. Germline-derived CDR1 and CDR2 are MDHEN and SYDVKM. The CDR3 has 14 residues. CDR3 region: CASGSGGGGNEQFF. The CDR3 region has the DNA TGTGCCAGCGGCTCGGGCGGAGGAGGCAATGAGCAGTTCTTC.

The rearrangement uses TRBV9 and TRBJ2-3; 7 nucleotides line up with TRBD1. The CDR3 is made up of 15 amino acids. V was pared by 0 bases and J by 3 bases, with 4 bases of the junction left unmatched. Germline CDR1 and CDR2: SGDLS and YYNGEE. Here the CDR3 DNA reads TGTGCCAGCAGCGTAGGTTCAGGGGGAACAGATACGCAGTATTTT. It is translated as CASSVGSGGTDTQYF.

This clonotype was counted ten times or more. The chain is built from TRBV20-1 and TRBJ2-5, with a tentative D call TRBD1 (5 bases). The CDR3 has 12 amino acids. Germline loops: CDR1 DFQATT, CDR2 SNEGSKA (reference sequence). V shed 1 base and J shed 4 bases, with 7 bases lying between them. The CDR3 region has the DNA TGCAGTGCTAGAGCAGGGTTAGAGACCCAGTACTTC. This encodes CSARAGLETQYF.

V usage is TRBV20-1 and J usage is TRBJ2-5; D is uncertain. The CDR3 is 14 residues long. In germline, CDR1 is DFQATT, CDR2 SNEGSKA (reference sequence). V shed 1 base and J shed 5 bases, with 14 bases lying between them. This CDR3 is CSARGLQIRETQYF. The CDR3 coding sequence is TGCAGTGCTAGAGGCCTTCAAATTAGGGAGACCCAGTACTTC.

V gene TRBV28 combines with J gene TRBJ1-5, with a weak D call TRBD1 (6 bases). CDR1 MDHEN and CDR2 SYDVKM come from the germline V gene. Trimming removed 7 bases from V and 4 bases from J, with 8 bases in between. This CDR3 has 12 amino acids. CDR3 sequence reads: CASKRGNQPQHF. CDR3 sequence (DNA): TGTGCCAGCAAAAGGGGGAATCAGCCCCAGCATTTT.